This T cell receptor beta chain was profiled in a study of CD8 T cells in Susac syndrome. General study points: Total CD8+ and CD8+ TEMRA repertoires contained over 15 and five Susac-specific public clones, respectively.

The CDR3 sequence is 12 residues long. The V and J ends lost 8 bases and 3 bases respectively, with 11 bases between them. The RNA, about 0.45 to 1 ug, was put through reverse transcription using random hexamers. Coverage of TCR beta CDR3 amplification by immunoSEQ multiplex PCR extended to 54 Vbeta and 13 Jbeta. TCRdb processed the immunoSEQ multiplex PCR reads anew with MiXCR; each CDR3 protein has one entry. The repertoire holds 95,000 to 150,000 distinct CDR3 sequences, with about 95% as singletons. Concerning this clonotype: The antigen remains unidentified.

The gene calls are TRBV23-1 and TRBJ2-7; D is undetermined. TRBV23-1 is assigned to the ORF class and has an uncertain function. The material sequenced was CD8+ T cells from PBMCs. The sequence was collected from a human donor with Susac syndrome. The CDR3 region has the DNA TGCGCCAGCCGGCCTGACGGCTACGAGCAGTACTTC. It is translated as CASRPDGYEQYF.